Each of the 14 T cell receptor beta chains below was sequenced from the same sample in a study of blood T cell repertoires in COVID-19. Some clones are missing from TCRdb's copy, which holds only in-frame ones; the method was immunoSEQ multiplex PCR. The repertoire holds 250,000 to 350,000 clones, with 70% to 85% as singletons. The sequencing sample was made of peripheral blood. The receptors here all came from a human donor with COVID-19, enrolled during active disease. The donor label of this sample is uncertain.

The V and J genes are TRBV30 and TRBJ1-4, with TRBD1 matching 8 bases. The CDR3 is 13 residues long. Germline V gene data show CDR1 as GTSNPN and CDR2 as SVGIG (reference sequence). Losses at the gene ends were 3 bases for V and 12 bases for J; bases not matched to a gene: 9. Written as DNA, the CDR3 is TGTGCCTGGAGCGCCGACCAGACAGGGGAACTGTTTTTT. Encoded protein: CAWSADQTGELFF.

The chain has TRBV5-5 and TRBJ2-1; 7 bases are shared with TRBD2. Germline V gene lookup returns CDR1 SGHKS and CDR2 YYEKEE (reference sequence). Trimming removed 0 bases from V and 6 bases from J; junction bases left unmatched: 12. This CDR3 is 17 amino acids long. The CDR3 nucleotides are TGTGCCAGCAGCTTGGATTACGTGGGAGGGATTGTCAATGAGCAGTTCTTC. This sequence encodes CASSLDYVGGIVNEQFF.

The chain links TRBV28 to TRBJ2-7, with 11 bases aligning to TRBD2. The CDR3 is made up of 15 amino acids. Germline-derived CDR1 and CDR2 are MDHEN and SYDVKM. V was clipped by 5 bases and J by 4 bases; unmatched bases: 7. The DNA for the CDR3 is TGTGCCAGCAGTCAGATAGCGGGAGGGCGGTACGAGCAGTACTTC. This encodes CASSQIAGGRYEQYF.

The rearrangement uses TRBV2 and TRBJ1-5; TRBD1 agrees at 7 bases. This CDR3 contains 13 residues. Germline lookup yields CDR1 SNHLY and CDR2 FYNNEI. With V trimmed by 7 bases and J by 5 bases, 5 bases remained unmatched. The CDR3 reads CASKAGGDQPQHF. In DNA form, the CDR3 reads TGTGCCAGCAAGGCAGGGGGAGATCAGCCCCAGCATTTT. The complete variable domain, with remaining parts taken from reference TRBV2 and TRBJ1-5, reads EPEVTQTPSHQVTQMGQEVILRCVPISNHLYFYWYRQILGQKVEFLVSFYNNEISEKSEIFDDQFSVERPDGSNFTLKIRSTKLEDSAMYFCASKAGGDQPQHFGDGTRLSIL.

This clone came up once. The CDR3 DNA reads TGCGCCAGCAGGCCCCGAAATGGACAGGGGGACTATGGCTACACCTTC. Translated: CASRPRNGQGDYGYTF. The chain recombines TRBV5-1 with TRBJ1-2; 10 positions match TRBD1. This CDR3 is 16 amino acids long. Germline assignment: CDR1 SGHRS and CDR2 YFSETQ. Losses at the gene ends were 5 bases for V and 3 bases for J; bases not matched to a gene: 10.

The V call is TRBV30, the J call TRBJ2-1; 9 positions match TRBD1. V shed 8 bases and J 2 bases; nucleotides not matched to a gene: 7. The CDR3 sequence is 14 residues long. Per germline, CDR1 GTSNPN and CDR2 SVGIG (reference sequence). CDR3 sequence: CARTGGATYNEQFF. CDR3 DNA: TGTGCCAGAACAGGGGGCGCCACCTACAATGAGCAGTTCTTC.

This clone was observed a single time. V gene TRBV5-6 combines with J gene TRBJ1-1, with D tentatively TRBD1 (5 bases). Germline assignment: CDR1 SGHDT and CDR2 YYEEEE. There are 13 residues in the CDR3. V lost 4 bases and J lost 1, with 8 bases in between. In DNA form, the CDR3 reads TGTGCCAGCAGCCCGGGGGGGAACACTGAAGCTTTCTTT. It yields the protein CASSPGGNTEAFF.

V gene TRBV25-1 combines with J gene TRBJ1-1, with TRBD1 as a possible D gene (5 bases). In germline, CDR1 is MGHDK, CDR2 SYGVNS. The CDR3 is made up of 17 amino acids. V was trimmed by 3 bases and J by 1 base, leaving 18 bases between them. The CDR3 region is CASSDTDGGKGNTEAFF. Here the CDR3 DNA reads TGTGCCAGCAGTGATACCGACGGGGGGAAAGGGAACACTGAAGCTTTCTTT.

The chain joins TRBV20-1 to TRBJ2-7, with 12 bases lining up with TRBD2. V shed 5 bases and J 0 bases; nucleotides not matched to a gene: 5. CDR3 length: 15 residues. Germline V lookup: CDR1 DFQATT, CDR2 SNEGSKA (reference sequence). The chain's CDR3 is CSAGGLAGYSYEQYF. CDR3 coding DNA: TGCAGTGCTGGTGGACTAGCGGGGTACTCCTACGAGCAGTACTTC.

The chain employs TRBV5-1 and TRBJ2-5; D ambiguous. The V gene lost 1 base and the J gene lost 3 bases, with 7 bases spanning the gap. The CDR3 spans 13 residues. Looked up from germline, CDR1 is SGHRS and CDR2 is YFSETQ. The CDR3: CASSLFNEETQYF. CDR3 nucleotides: TGCGCCAGCAGCTTGTTCAATGAAGAGACCCAGTACTTC.

V and J are TRBV11-3 and TRBJ1-1; D unresolved. Germline V gene lookup returns CDR1 SGHNT and CDR2 YENEEA. V gave up 5 bases and J gave up 5 bases, with 12 bases separating them. CDR3 size: 13 residues. The CDR3 nucleotides are TGTGCCAGCAGCCATCACGCGGGTACTGAAGCTTTCTTT. As protein: CASSHHAGTEAFF.

The chain combines TRBV3-1 (or the pseudogene TRBV3-2) with TRBJ1-1, with no clear D. The CDR3 is made up of 15 amino acids. Trimming shortened V by 1 base and J by 3 bases, and 12 bases separated the two germline ends. Germline-derived CDR1 and CDR2 are LGHDT and YNNKEL (reference sequence). CDR3 in DNA: TGTGCCAGCAGCCAAGCCTGGGGAGGAGACACTGAAGCTTTCTTT. It yields the protein CASSQAWGGDTEAFF.

The V gene is TRBV23-1, the J gene TRBJ2-2; 11 bases are shared with TRBD2. TRBV23-1 counts as an open reading frame of uncertain function. The CDR3 consists of 19 residues. The V and J ends lost 0 bases and 0 bases, in that order; junction bases with no gene match: 6. Here the CDR3 reads CASSQSGLAGGPNTGELFF. For the CDR3, the DNA is TGCGCCAGCAGTCAATCAGGGCTAGCGGGAGGTCCGAACACCGGGGAGCTGTTTTTT.

This chain links TRBV6-4 with TRBJ2-2; D gene unclear. This CDR3 is 13 amino acids long. The V gene lost 6 bases and the J gene lost 2 bases, with 7 bases spanning the gap. Germline values: CDR1 MRHNA, CDR2 SNTAGT. The CDR3 DNA reads as TGTGCCAGCAGCCAGACTAACACCGGGGAGCTGTTTTTT. It specifies CASSQTNTGELFF.